This T cell receptor (beta chain) was documented in a study of cytomegalovirus exposure and HLA in healthy donors. Regarding the study as a whole: In a later analysis, at a false discovery rate of 0.05, 16,951 TCR beta sequences matched HLA alleles.

This clone has just a few counts. Antigen unknown. In the PCR, 60 Vbeta and 13 Jbeta primers were used. Data came from immunoSEQ multiplex PCR; TCRdb stores just in-frame clones and leaves some out. The sample has about 90,000 clones, about three fifths seen once. Unmatched junction bases numbered 9, after V lost 6 bases and J lost 2 bases. The CDR3 has 15 amino acids. In germline, CDR1 is SNHLY, CDR2 FYNNEI. Sequencing used PBMCs. The chain employs TRBV2 and TRBJ2-7; 8 bases map to TRBD2. This receptor was identified in a woman aged 30 to 39 in good health and CMV-seropositive. The CDR3 DNA follows: TGTGCCAGCAGCCGAAAGACTAGCGCAACCTACGAGCAGTACTTC. Encoded protein: CASSRKTSATYEQYF.